This T cell receptor (beta chain) was recorded in a study of molecular identifiers for immune sequencing clone quantification. TCRdb called the PCR reads again in MiXCR, with one record for every CDR3 protein. The data show approximately 630,000 distinct CDR3 sequences, approximately 24% seen once. After removal of 6 bases from V and 7 bases from J, the junction contained 16 bases not matched to a gene. The CDR3 has 16 amino acids. Sequencing was done on a sample of naive CD8+ T cells from blood, with Jurkat cell RNA spiked in. The subset was: FACS-sorted CD8+CD4-CCR7+CD45RA+ naive T cells. The clonotype originates from a human donor in good health. Some libraries in this study had Jurkat cell RNA spiked in. The genes are TRBV12-3 or TRBV12-4 and TRBJ2-7, with 9 nucleotides matching TRBD2. CDR3 sequence reads: CASSYGLAGLLWEQYF. The CDR3 nucleotides read TGTGCCAGCAGCTATGGGCTAGCGGGGCTCCTGTGGGAGCAGTACTTC.